One sample yielded the 25 T cell receptor beta chains listed below, sequenced in a study of T cells in Graves' hyperthyroidism and ophthalmopathy. RNA transcripts gave rise to amplified TCR beta CDR3 regions. Carried out on the TCR CDR3, a first-round RT-PCR used the HTBI primer set. TCRdb ran MiXCR on the multiplex PCR reads and lists one entry per CDR3 protein. The sample lists around 700,000 distinct CDR3 sequences, around 40% occurring once. Material for sequencing was blood. The receptors were sampled from a woman aged 40 to 50 with Graves' hyperthyroidism.

This clonotype was detected a few times. The chain joins TRBV19 to TRBJ1-5; the D gene is possibly TRBD1 (5 bases). Looked up from germline, CDR1 is LNHDA and CDR2 is SQIVND (reference sequence). The CDR3 length is 15 residues. V lost 5 bases to trimming and J lost 1 base, with 12 bases between them. The CDR3: CASSAWGSSNQPQHF. DNA for the CDR3: TGTGCCAGTAGTGCGTGGGGCAGCAGCAATCAGCCCCAGCATTTT.

J is TRBJ1-2 and V is TRBV2; D remains ambiguous. The CDR3 loop spans 14 amino acids. CDR1 is SNHLY and CDR2 is FYNNEI in the germline V gene. Trimming took off 5 bases at V and 3 bases at J, with 13 bases between the two ends. The CDR3 protein is CASSLSELDYGYTF. The CDR3 bases are TGTGCCAGCAGTTTATCGGAGTTGGACTATGGCTACACCTTC.

The V and J genes are TRBV15 and TRBJ1-1, with D possibly matching TRBD1 (6 bases). The CDR3 length is 13 residues. With 7 bases removed from V and 7 bases from J, the gap between germline ends came to 16 bases. The germline V gene encodes CDR1 LNHNV and CDR2 YYDKDF (reference sequence). The CDR3 here is CATNRDRNYEAFF. As DNA, the CDR3 is TGTGCCACCAACAGGGATCGTAATTATGAAGCTTTCTTT.

This chain joins TRBV19 and TRBJ2-7; D is ambiguous. In germline, CDR1 is LNHDA, CDR2 SQIVND (reference sequence). V lost 1 base, J lost 2 bases, and 12 bases lay in between. The CDR3 consists of 15 residues. CDR3 in amino acids: CASSIVTASTYEQYF. In DNA form, the CDR3 reads TGTGCCAGTAGTATAGTTACAGCTTCTACCTACGAGCAGTACTTC. Looking up the rest from reference TRBV19 and TRBJ2-7 gives the full variable domain: DGGITQSPKYLFRKEGQNVTLSCEQNLNHDAMYWYRQDPGQGLRLIYYSQIVNDFQKGDIAEGYSVSREKKESFPLTVTSAQKNPTAFYLCASSIVTASTYEQYFGPGTRLTVT.

This clonotype was observed at least ten times. This chain joins TRBV6-5 and TRBJ1-1; possible D gene TRBD1, 6 bases. This CDR3 has 14 amino acids. Trimming cost V 5 bases and J 5 bases, with 15 bases left between them. From germline, CDR1 is MNHEY and CDR2 SVGAGI. The DNA for the CDR3 is TGTGCCAGCAGTGACACGGGGGGGCGAACTGAAGCTTTCTTT. Protein product: CASSDTGGRTEAFF.

There are many counts of this clonotype. The chain joins TRBV9 to TRBJ2-6; 8 positions match TRBD1. The CDR3 is 16 residues long. V was pared by 3 bases and J by 0 bases, with 2 bases of the junction left unmatched. Germline CDR1 SGDLS, CDR2 YYNGEE. Here the CDR3 reads CASSGTGSSGANVLTF. The DNA for the CDR3 is TGTGCCAGCAGCGGGACAGGGAGCTCTGGGGCCAACGTCCTGACTTTC.

This clonotype was observed a handful of times. The rearrangement uses TRBV16 and TRBJ2-7; the match to TRBD1 covers 10 bases. Germline assignment: CDR1 KGHSY and CDR2 FQNENV. Trimming took 1 base from V and 2 from J; bases not matched to a gene: 5. CDR3 length: 16 amino acids. The CDR3 DNA reads as TGTGCCAGCAGCCAATATCTGACAGGGGGCCCCTACGAGCAGTACTTC. This codes for CASSQYLTGGPYEQYF.

This clonotype was detected ten times or more. The rearrangement links TRBV2 to TRBJ2-5, with 13 positions matching TRBD2. Germline loops: CDR1 SNHLY, CDR2 FYNNEI. Trimming took 6 bases from V and 4 from J; bases not matched to a gene: 5. This CDR3 region has 15 residues. The CDR3 DNA reads TGTGCCAGCAGCGCCGGGACTAGCGGGGTAGAGACCCAGTACTTC. Protein: CASSAGTSGVETQYF.

The V and J genes are TRBV18 and TRBJ1-6; no reliable D call. The germline CDR1 and CDR2 sequences are KGHSH and LQKENI. V gave up 2 bases and J gave up 7 bases, with 12 bases separating them. The length of the CDR3 is 15 residues. CDR3 coding DNA: TGTGCCAGCTCACCAAGGGCAGTGGGCAATTCACCCCTCCACTTT. It yields the protein CASSPRAVGNSPLHF. Full variable domain (missing parts from reference TRBV18 and TRBJ1-6): NAGVMQNPRHLVRRRGQEARLRCSPMKGHSHVYWYRQLPEEGLKFMVYLQKENIIDESGMPKERFSAEFPKEGPSILRIQQVVRGDSAAYFCASSPRAVGNSPLHFGNGTRLTVT.

V gene TRBV7-2 combines with J gene TRBJ1-6; no definite D call. The CDR3 runs 12 residues. Germline V CDR1 and CDR2: SGHTA, FQGNSA. Trimming shortened V by 5 bases and J by 7 bases, and 6 bases separated the two germline ends. CDR3 amino acids: CASSEPNSPLHF. The CDR3 coding sequence is TGTGCCAGCAGCGAACCCAATTCACCCCTCCACTTT.

The CDR3 sequence is CATRRSLTGNTGELFF. The CDR3 region has the DNA TGTGCCACCAGGCGGAGCCTGACAGGGAACACCGGGGAGCTGTTTTTT. The chain uses TRBV12-3 or TRBV12-4 and TRBJ2-2, with D maybe TRBD1 (6 bases). V gave up 10 bases and J gave up 1 base, with 19 bases separating them. This CDR3 region has 16 residues.

The chain has TRBV12-5 and TRBJ1-1; D unclear. CDR3 length equals 16 residues. The ends were cut back, 0 bases at V and 4 bases at J, with 15 bases in the middle. In germline, CDR1 is LGHNT, CDR2 FRNRAP. CDR3 nucleotides: TGTGCTAGTGGTTTGGTACTCGTAGGTGGCTTCACTGAAGCTTTCTTT. Translating it yields CASGLVLVGGFTEAFF.

This clonotype came up a few times. The rearrangement uses TRBV7-8 and TRBJ1-1; 7 bases align to TRBD1. The CDR3 runs to 15 residues. Trimming cost V 3 bases and J 1 base; bases outside gene matches: 5. From germline, CDR1 is SGHVS and CDR2 FQNEAQ. In DNA, the CDR3 is TGTGCCAGCAGCTTTCAGGACAGGCCGAACACTGAAGCTTTCTTT. It translates to CASSFQDRPNTEAFF.

A word on this clonotype: It is likely a read error, because the conserved phenylalanine at the end of the CDR3 is missing. The chain couples TRBV2 to TRBJ1-6; TRBD1 matches 9 bases. The CDR3 covers 14 residues. The V gene's germline CDR1 is SNHLY and CDR2 FYNNEI. The V segment lost 6 bases and the J segment 8 bases; nucleotides outside the gene matches: 5. CDR3 sequence (DNA): TGTGCCAGCAGGAGACAGGGGGGGGATTCACCCCTCCACCTT. Protein sequence: CASRRQGGDSPLHL.

This clonotype was counted ten times or more. The chain carries TRBV6-5 and TRBJ1-5; D is unresolved. V shed 0 bases and J shed 5 bases, with 8 bases lying between them. The germline V gene encodes CDR1 MNHEY and CDR2 SVGAGI. The CDR3 sequence is 14 residues long. In nucleotides, the CDR3 is TGTGCCAGCAGTTACTCTGCTGGTGATCAGCCCCAGCATTTT. Translation gives CASSYSAGDQPQHF.

This clonotype was found many times. V gene TRBV7-2 combines with J gene TRBJ2-7; D is unresolved. The CDR3 is 13 amino acids. V was shortened by 3 bases and J by 7 bases, with 13 bases between the two germline ends. The germline V gene has CDR1 SGHTA and CDR2 FQGNSA. The CDR3 here is CASSLTLLGEQYF. The DNA for the CDR3 is TGTGCCAGCAGCTTGACCTTATTGGGGGAGCAGTACTTC.

Comment on this clonotype: Just one base apart from a much larger clone, this may be a read error. The rearrangement links TRBV7-9 to TRBJ2-7; D may be TRBD2 (5 bases). Germline V CDR1 and CDR2: SEHNR, FQNEAQ (reference sequence). Between the trimmed V and J ends, which lost 5 bases and 9 bases, there was a span of 17 bases. The CDR3 is 13 amino acids. The DNA of the CDR3 is TGTGCCAGCAGCCAGCAGAGGGCAGTCGGGCAGTACTTC. Amino acids: CASSQQRAVGQYF. The full variable domain, rest sourced from reference TRBV7-9 and TRBJ2-7, is DTGVSQNPRHKITKRGQNVTFRCDPISEHNRLYWYRQTLGQGPEFLTYFQNEAQLEKSRLLSDRFSAERPKGSFSTLEIQRTEQGDSAMYLCASSQQRAVGQYFGPGTRLTVT.

This clonotype was seen at least ten times. This rearrangement joins TRBV7-9 to TRBJ1-2, with D possibly TRBD1 on 5 matching bases. Germline-derived CDR1 and CDR2 are SEHNR and FQNEAQ (reference sequence). This CDR3 is 14 amino acids long. Trimming cost V 3 bases and J 3 bases, with 11 bases left between them. CDR3 residues: CASSLGDGDYGYTF. The CDR3 DNA sequence: TGTGCCAGCAGCTTGGGGGACGGTGACTATGGCTACACCTTC.

This clonotype was counted at least ten times. The chain carries TRBV24-1 and TRBJ1-2; 10 nucleotides agree with TRBD1. The junction had 6 bases not matched to a gene; V was cut back by 3 bases and J by 3 bases. The germline V gene encodes CDR1 KGHDR and CDR2 SFDVKD. The length of the CDR3 is 16 residues. The CDR3 sequence is CATSDARTGGDYGYTF. In DNA, the CDR3 is TGTGCCACCAGTGATGCCAGGACAGGGGGGGACTATGGCTACACCTTC.

This clonotype was seen at least ten times. This rearrangement joins TRBV6-5 to TRBJ1-5; TRBD1 matches at 9 bases. Germline V lookup: CDR1 MNHEY, CDR2 SVGAGI. The CDR3 spans 14 residues. V trimming: 8 bases; J trimming: 1 base; junction bases outside the gene matches: 3. The CDR3 DNA reads as TGTGCCAGCTCACAGGGGGCAAGCAATCAGCCCCAGCATTTT. Translating it yields CASSQGASNQPQHF.

This clonotype was detected a few times. The gene calls are TRBV29-1 and TRBJ1-2, with 7 bases aligning to TRBD1. Unmatched junction bases numbered 1, after V lost 3 bases and J lost 3 bases. Germline V gives CDR1 SQVTM, CDR2 ANQGSEA. The CDR3 runs to 12 residues. In DNA, the CDR3 is TGCAGCGTTGACAGGGGGGACTATGGCTACACCTTC. Translating gives CSVDRGDYGYTF.

The J gene is TRBJ2-5, the V gene TRBV7-2, with D tentatively TRBD2 (6 bases). V dropped 0 bases and J dropped 4 bases, with 18 bases sitting between them. CDR1 SGHTA and CDR2 FQGNSA come from the germline V gene. The CDR3 extends over 17 amino acids. The DNA for the CDR3 is TGTGCCAGCAGCTTAGCGGGCGGGACCCTGTGGAGAGAGACCCAGTACTTC. Residues: CASSLAGGTLWRETQYF.

CDR3 region: CAISNPDRYEQYF. Here the CDR3 DNA reads TGTGCCATCAGTAACCCGGACAGATACGAGCAGTACTTC. This chain connects TRBV10-3 to TRBJ2-7, with D possibly being TRBD1 (6 bases). This CDR3 is 13 amino acids long. V shed 5 bases and J shed 4 bases, with 12 bases lying between them. Germline CDR1 and CDR2: ENHRY and SYGVKD.

The chain recombines TRBV10-3 with TRBJ1-1; D unclear. With 2 bases removed from V and 11 bases from J, the gap between germline ends came to 12 bases. CDR1 and CDR2 (germline): ENHRY, SYGVKD. This CDR3 has 12 residues. CDR3 region: CAISEQRSAAFF. The CDR3 DNA reads TGTGCCATCAGTGAGCAGCGTAGTGCGGCTTTCTTT.

The rearrangement joins TRBV12-3 or TRBV12-4 to TRBJ2-1, with D perhaps TRBD1 (6 bases). Deletions cut 4 bases from V and 5 bases from J, with 12 bases between. The CDR3 covers 14 residues. CDR3 loop: CASSSRTANNEQFF. In nucleotides, the CDR3 is TGTGCCAGCAGTTCCCGGACAGCAAACAATGAGCAGTTCTTC.